These 2 T cell receptor beta chains share one sample of origin, sequenced in a study of shared T cell receptors in the human thymus. The assay was immunoSEQ multiplex PCR, and TCRdb's table has in-frame clones only and misses some. The sample contains 700,000 or so clones, 75% to 90% of which appear only once. These records were also assigned to another study, of human thymus T cells.

Material for sequencing was thymocytes. The receptors come from a girl under three years old with a congenital heart defect.

V is TRBV6-1 and J is TRBJ2-2; 7 bases are shared with TRBD1. V was clipped by 6 bases and J by 5 bases; unmatched bases: 21. Germline lookup yields CDR1 MNHNS and CDR2 SASEGT. This CDR3 is 19 amino acids long. CDR3 residues: CASSESCPPTGKLTGELFF. The CDR3 DNA reads TGTGCCAGCAGCGAAAGCTGCCCCCCGACAGGGAAGTTGACCGGGGAGCTGTTTTTT.

The chain carries TRBV18 and TRBJ2-5; TRBD2 matches at 10 bases. Unmatched junction bases numbered 13, after V lost 1 base and J lost 2 bases. Germline V gene data show CDR1 as KGHSH and CDR2 as LQKENI. This CDR3 is built from 19 residues. The CDR3: CASSPRFLGTSDLQETQYF. Written as DNA, the CDR3 is TGTGCCAGCTCACCACGGTTCCTTGGGACTAGCGATCTTCAAGAGACCCAGTACTTC.